This T cell receptor (beta chain) stems from a study of graft-versus-host responses after intestinal transplantation. Profiling relied on immunoSEQ multiplex PCR, and the TCRdb table lists in-frame clones only, not all of them. Here the sample spans around 110,000 clones, roughly nine tenths being singletons. V gave up 7 bases and J gave up 3 bases; unmatched junction bases: 12. The germline gives CDR1 LNHDA, CDR2 SQIVND (reference sequence). The CDR3 is 19 residues long. To note about this clone: Its target is unknown.

Source: unstimulated CD4+ T cells sorted from spleen or lymph node cells, taken before intestinal transplant. The receptor's source is a human donor who received an intestinal transplant. The rearrangement joins TRBV19 to TRBJ2-1, with TRBD2 matching over 16 bases. The DNA for the CDR3 is TGTGCCAGTACCGGCCCGGGACTAGCGGGAGGGATGCTCTACAATGAGCAGTTCTTC. Its protein product is CASTGPGLAGGMLYNEQFF.